Shown below are 16 T cell receptor beta chains from a single sample sequenced in a study of CD8+ T cells in alopecia areata. cDNA serving as the sequencing template came from extracted, reverse transcribed RNA. Clones were sequenced by immunoSEQ multiplex PCR, and TCRdb holds only the in-frame ones, with some missing. In the table there are about 300,000 clones, 55% to 70% of which are singletons. The treatment here: oral pan-JAK inhibitor, 5-10 mg twice daily. Material: CD4+ T cells sorted from blood, obtained at week 24, from a patient treated with tofacitinib. All receptors derive from a human donor with alopecia areata.

There are a few counts of this clone. This chain uses TRBV7-9 with TRBJ1-4; D gene uncertain. Germline V CDR1 and CDR2: SEHNR, FQNEAQ (reference sequence). V lost 3 bases and J lost 0, with 8 bases in between. This CDR3 contains 15 residues. CDR3 nucleotide sequence: TGTGCCAGCAGCTTCGGGCAGACAACTAATGAAAAACTGTTTTTT. It specifies CASSFGQTTNEKLFF.

The DNA for the CDR3 is TGTGCCAGCAGTGAACCGGGACAAGGATTCTATGGCTACACCTTC. Translated, it gives CASSEPGQGFYGYTF. The V call is TRBV6-1, the J call TRBJ1-2; D might be TRBD1 (6 bases). CDR3 length: 15 amino acids. V gave up 2 bases and J gave up 4 bases, with 14 bases separating them. CDR1 is MNHNS, CDR2 SASEGT, per germline.

To note about this clone: A read error may produce the germline difference seen at one junction end. The chain is built from TRBV25-1 and TRBJ1-1; D remains unclear. Germline V lookup: CDR1 MGHDK, CDR2 SYGVNS. The CDR3 extends over 12 amino acids. The CDR3 is CASSEYSGRSHF. CDR3 coding DNA: TGTGCCAGCAGTGAATATAGCGGTCGCTCCCATTTT.

The chain has TRBV6-1 and TRBJ2-5; D remains ambiguous. This CDR3 is built from 15 residues. Per germline, CDR1 MNHNS and CDR2 SASEGT. V lost 1 base to trimming and J lost 5 bases, with 14 bases between them. In DNA form, the CDR3 reads TGTGCCAGCAGTGAAGTGAGTCCCCGATGGGAGACCCAGTACTTC. Its translation: CASSEVSPRWETQYF.

The V call is TRBV2, the J call TRBJ2-3; 7 bases agree with TRBD2. The CDR3 is made up of 14 amino acids. Germline V CDR1 and CDR2: SNHLY, FYNNEI. V was clipped by 5 bases and J by 3 bases; unmatched bases: 5. CDR3 bases: TGTGCCAGCAGTCCAGCGGGACCGACAGATACGCAGTATTTT. It yields the protein CASSPAGPTDTQYF.

The CDR3, as DNA: TGTGCCAGCAGTTTATTAGCGGGGTACCAAGAGACCCAGTACTTC. It yields the protein CASSLLAGYQETQYF. The chain is built from TRBV27 and TRBJ2-5; TRBD2 aligns across 8 bases. V was clipped by 1 base and J by 0 bases; unmatched bases: 1. This CDR3 is built from 15 residues. The germline CDR1 and CDR2 sequences are MNHEY and SMNVEV (reference sequence).

The CDR3 region is CASSLVRASGVETQYF. The CDR3 DNA reads TGTGCCAGCAGCTTAGTTAGGGCTAGCGGGGTGGAGACCCAGTACTTC. J is TRBJ2-5 and V is TRBV7-2; 9 bases are shared with TRBD2. V gave up 1 base and J gave up 5 bases; unmatched junction bases: 8. Germline V gives CDR1 SGHTA, CDR2 FQGNSA. This CDR3 comprises 16 residues. Variable domain in full (rest from reference TRBV7-2 and TRBJ2-5): GAGVSQSPSNKVTEKGKDVELRCDPISGHTALYWYRQSLGQGLEFLIYFQGNSAPDKSGLPSDRFSAERTGGSVSTLTIQRTQQEDSAVYLCASSLVRASGVETQYFGPGTRLLVL.

The chain uses TRBV30 and TRBJ1-6; D is perhaps TRBD1 (5 bases). CDR1 GTSNPN and CDR2 SVGIG come from the germline V gene (reference sequence). Trimming stripped 3 bases from V and 5 bases from J, with 14 bases between. The CDR3 consists of 15 residues. CDR3 residues: CAWSRGRGDNSPLHF. CDR3 DNA: TGTGCCTGGAGCCGCGGAAGGGGCGATAATTCACCCCTCCACTTT.

The chain combines TRBV10-3 with TRBJ1-5; D is unresolved. CDR3 size: 14 residues. V was shortened by 3 bases and J by 2 bases, with 8 bases between the two germline ends. Germline V gene sequence: CDR1 ENHRY, CDR2 SYGVKD. CDR3 in DNA: TGTGCCATCAGTGACCTGGACGGCAATCAGCCCCAGCATTTT. Translation gives CAISDLDGNQPQHF.

V usage is TRBV7-6 and J usage is TRBJ1-2; a possible D gene is TRBD1 (5 bases). Trimming stripped 1 base from V and 4 bases from J, with 13 bases between. Germline CDR1 and CDR2: SGHVS and FNYEAQ. The length of the CDR3 is 15 residues. The CDR3 here is CASSLVSGTSYGYTF. The CDR3 bases are TGTGCCAGCAGCTTAGTTTCTGGGACTAGCTATGGCTACACCTTC. Combining the CDR3 with reference TRBV7-6 and TRBJ1-2 gives the whole variable domain GAGVSQSPRYKVTKRGQDVALRCDPISGHVSLYWYRQALGQGPEFLTYFNYEAQQDKSGLPNDRFSAERPEGSISTLTIQRTEQRDSAMYRCASSLVSGTSYGYTFGSGTRLTVV.

The chain combines TRBV27 with TRBJ1-6; D gene ambiguous. The CDR3 is 16 residues long. Germline V gene sequence: CDR1 MNHEY, CDR2 SMNVEV (reference sequence). V lost 3 bases to trimming and J lost 0 bases, with 9 bases between them. The CDR3 DNA sequence: TGTGCCAGCAGTTTGGTCTGGAGCTCCTATAATTCACCCCTCCACTTT. This gives the protein CASSLVWSSYNSPLHF.

V gene TRBV6-5 combines with J gene TRBJ1-2; 7 positions agree with TRBD1. The germline V gene has CDR1 MNHEY and CDR2 SVGAGI. The trim removed 7 bases at V and 7 bases at J, leaving 3 bases unmatched. This CDR3 comprises 11 residues. The CDR3 is CASTTGIGYTF. DNA of the CDR3: TGTGCCAGCACGACAGGGATTGGCTACACCTTC.

This clone was counted a few times. The chain combines TRBV27 with TRBJ2-1, with 7 positions matching TRBD1. Germline V gene lookup returns CDR1 MNHEY and CDR2 SMNVEV (reference sequence). This CDR3 is built from 15 residues. V was clipped by 7 bases and J by 8 bases; unmatched bases: 14. DNA for the CDR3: TGTGCCAGCACCTCTAGAGTTGCAGGGGGTGATGAGCAGTTCTTC. This translates into CASTSRVAGGDEQFF.

The chain has TRBV7-9 and TRBJ2-3; 12 bases match TRBD2. The germline gives CDR1 SEHNR, CDR2 FQNEAQ (reference sequence). This CDR3 comprises 16 residues. The ends lost 3 bases at V and 2 bases at J; junction bases unmatched: 3. Here the CDR3 reads CASSFGLAGNTDTQYF. CDR3 coding DNA: TGTGCCAGCAGCTTCGGACTAGCGGGGAACACAGATACGCAGTATTTT.

V gene TRBV6-5 combines with J gene TRBJ2-7; a possible D gene is TRBD1 (5 bases). CDR3 length equals 15 residues. Germline V lookup: CDR1 MNHEY, CDR2 SVGAGI. Deletions cut 2 bases from V and 3 bases from J, with 14 bases between. In DNA, the CDR3 is TGTGCCAGCAGTTACGGGCGGCAGGGCCACTACGAGCAGTACTTC. It translates to CASSYGRQGHYEQYF.

The V and J genes are TRBV20-1 and TRBJ1-1, with D uncertain. From germline, CDR1 is DFQATT and CDR2 SNEGSKA (reference sequence). The V gene lost 4 bases and the J gene lost 6 bases, with 9 bases spanning the gap. The CDR3 sequence is 11 residues long. CDR3 nucleotide sequence: TGCAGTGCTATGATGGGAGCTGAAGCTTTCTTT. Its protein product is CSAMMGAEAFF.